Listed here are 9 T cell receptor beta chains from one sample, sequenced in a study of T-cell reconstitution after alpha-beta-depleted transplantation in children. Unique molecular identifiers were built into the TCRbeta library. Each CDR3 protein is one row after TCRdb ran MiXCR on the PCR reads. The data hold 600,000 to 800,000 distinct CDR3 sequences, with 13% observed a single time. Sequencing used PBMCs, obtained before TCRalphabeta/CD19-depleted stem cell transplant. The receptors derive from a girl aged 2-15 years with congenital amegakaryocytic thrombocytopenia, due to receive a stem cell transplant.

This sequence joins TRBV11-2 and TRBJ2-2; D remains ambiguous. This CDR3 spans 20 amino acids. CDR1 and CDR2 from the germline V gene are SGHAT and FQNNGV. V was clipped by 0 bases and J by 9 bases, with 29 bases between them. CDR3 sequence reads: CASSLEYLGGPARSGRELFF. CDR3 sequence (DNA): TGTGCCAGCAGCTTAGAATATTTAGGTGGGCCGGCCCGTAGTGGCCGGGAGCTGTTTTTT.

This clonotype was seen repeatedly, ten times or more. This chain connects TRBV7-2 to TRBJ2-5; possible D gene TRBD1, 6 bases. The CDR3 is 13 residues long. Germline CDR1 is SGHTA and CDR2 is FQGNSA. Trimming left V 5 bases short and J 5 bases short, with 12 bases between. CDR3: CASSIQGGETQYF. In nucleotides, the CDR3 is TGTGCCAGCAGCATACAGGGTGGCGAGACCCAGTACTTC. Drawing the rest from reference TRBV7-2 and TRBJ2-5, the complete variable domain is GAGVSQSPSNKVTEKGKDVELRCDPISGHTALYWYRQSLGQGLEFLIYFQGNSAPDKSGLPSDRFSAERTGGSVSTLTIQRTQQEDSAVYLCASSIQGGETQYFGPGTRLLVL.

The table lists this clonotype with many counts. The J gene is TRBJ2-2, the V gene TRBV29-1; possible D gene TRBD1, 6 bases. This CDR3 has 14 amino acids. Trimming left V 7 bases short and J 4 bases short, with 16 bases between. Germline V gives CDR1 SQVTM, CDR2 ANQGSEA. The CDR3 sequence is CSAARDTSTGELFF. For the CDR3, the DNA is TGCAGCGCTGCCCGGGACACCAGCACCGGGGAGCTGTTTTTT.

This chain connects TRBV11-1 to TRBJ2-2, with 10 nucleotides matching TRBD2. Germline V CDR1 and CDR2: SGHAT, FQDESV (reference sequence). J was trimmed by 6 bases and V by 0 bases; bases with no gene match: 13. The CDR3 sequence is 19 residues long. The CDR3 is CASSLASASGSAFPGELFF. The CDR3 nucleotides read TGTGCCAGCAGCTTAGCGTCGGCTAGCGGGAGTGCTTTCCCCGGGGAGCTGTTTTTT.

This clonotype was counted many times. The rearrangement links TRBV29-1 to TRBJ2-2; D unclear. There are 11 residues in the CDR3. The germline V and J ends were trimmed by 4 bases and 6 bases, with 6 bases remaining between them. Germline V CDR1 and CDR2: SQVTM, ANQGSEA. The CDR3 DNA sequence: TGCAGCGTTGTGGAAGCCGGGGAGCTGTTTTTT. Its translation is CSVVEAGELFF.

The V and J genes are TRBV20-1 and TRBJ2-1; 10 bases are shared with TRBD2. CDR1 is DFQATT and CDR2 is SNEGSKA in the germline V gene (reference sequence). The CDR3 covers 16 residues. With 1 base clipped from V and 8 bases from J, the junction kept 11 bases outside the gene matches. CDR3 DNA sequence: TGCAGTGCTAGAGGTGTCCAGCGGGAGGGGCTGGATGAGCAGTTCTTC. This codes for CSARGVQREGLDEQFF.

This clonotype came up many times. The chain links TRBV10-3 to TRBJ2-1; 7 positions agree with TRBD2. The CDR3 spans 14 residues. CDR1 is ENHRY, CDR2 SYGVKD, per germline. V trimming: 8 bases; J trimming: 0 bases; junction bases outside the gene matches: 4. CDR3 nucleotide sequence: TGTGCCATCGGTCCTAGCGGCTCCTACAATGAGCAGTTCTTC. Translation: CAIGPSGSYNEQFF.

This clonotype was found a few times. The chain uses TRBV5-1 and TRBJ2-2; 8 bases align to TRBD1. Trimming cost V 1 base and J 1 base; bases outside gene matches: 6. The V gene's germline CDR1 is SGHRS and CDR2 YFSETQ. CDR3 length: 17 amino acids. The DNA of the CDR3 is TGCGCCAGCAGCTTGCGGTCCGGGACAGGGAACACCGGGGAGCTGTTTTTT. This encodes CASSLRSGTGNTGELFF.

There are many counts of this clonotype. The genes are TRBV7-2 and TRBJ2-3; weak D call: TRBD2 (5 bases). Trimming removed 2 bases at V and 4 bases at J, with 10 bases between. Per the germline V gene, CDR1 is SGHTA and CDR2 is FQGNSA. The CDR3 is 14 amino acids. CDR3 amino acids: CASSLSLGADTQYF. CDR3 DNA: TGTGCCAGCAGCTTATCCCTGGGAGCAGATACGCAGTATTTT.